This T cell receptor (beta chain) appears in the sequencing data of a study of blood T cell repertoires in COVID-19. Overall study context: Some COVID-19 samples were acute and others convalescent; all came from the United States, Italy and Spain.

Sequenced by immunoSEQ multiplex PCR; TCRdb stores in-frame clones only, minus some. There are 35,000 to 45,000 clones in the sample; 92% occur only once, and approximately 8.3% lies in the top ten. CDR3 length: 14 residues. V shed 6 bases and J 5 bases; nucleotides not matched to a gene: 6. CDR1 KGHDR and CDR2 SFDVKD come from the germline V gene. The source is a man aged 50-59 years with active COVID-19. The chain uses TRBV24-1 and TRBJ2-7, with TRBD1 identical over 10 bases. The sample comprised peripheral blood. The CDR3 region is CATSPGQGTDEQYF. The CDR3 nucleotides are TGTGCCACCAGTCCGGGACAGGGGACGGACGAGCAGTACTTC.